The following is a T cell receptor (beta chain) sequence with its context. The sample comes from a study of blood T cells in healthy people across ages. V lost 7 bases, J lost 6 bases, and 15 bases lay in between. Germline lookup yields CDR1 SQVTM and CDR2 ANQGSEA. CDR3 length equals 12 residues. The use of a sample-barcoded 5' primer and a J-beta primer mix characterized a second PCR of about 6 to 12 cycles. MiXCR, applied by TCRdb to the 5' RACE reads, yields one record per CDR3 protein. This table holds about 500,000 distinct CDR3 sequences, about 24% found once. The sample was also reused in another study, on T cells of mothers and their children. That work contributes: Several children and their three healthy Caucasian mothers were the donors. The yield was over 8 million TCR beta CDR3 reads from each mother and around 2.9 million from each child. Sequencing revealed no T cell clones that were persistent and microchimeric.

This TCR derives from a boy aged 5-17 years in good health. This rearrangement joins TRBV29-1 to TRBJ2-5; maybe TRBD2 (6 bases). The sequenced sample was blood. The CDR3 sequence: CSASTGGKTQYF. The CDR3 DNA reads as TGCAGCGCCTCTACGGGCGGGAAGACCCAGTACTTC.